The T cell receptor beta chain under discussion was sequenced for a study of cytomegalovirus exposure and HLA in healthy donors. Overall study findings and caveats: In vitro data verified a few CMV-associated chains as specific for CMV antigens. Over 150 TCR beta chains were listed as cytomegalovirus-associated.

In regard to this clone: Its antigen is still unknown.

As for the donors, each was a healthy bone marrow donor. 60 Vbeta and 13 Jbeta primers were used in PCR. This table comes from immunoSEQ multiplex PCR, and its TCRdb copy is limited to in-frame clones, with some not included. The sample has approximately 120,000 clones; around 80% are singletons. The CDR3 totals 16 residues. Germline CDR1 and CDR2: SEHNR and FQNEAQ (reference sequence). V lost 1 base and J lost 6, with 19 bases in between. Sequencing was performed on PBMCs. This sequence was found in an older woman in good health and CMV-seropositive. The V call is TRBV7-9, the J call TRBJ2-7, with D possibly matching TRBD1 (5 bases). CDR3 residues: CASSLDDARTPFEQYF. In DNA form, the CDR3 reads TGTGCCAGCAGCTTAGACGATGCCAGGACACCCTTCGAGCAGTACTTC.